The 20 T cell receptor beta chains reported below all come from one sample, sequenced in a study of shared clonotypes between healthy human individuals. Here immunoSEQ multiplex PCR was the method, and the copy in TCRdb shows in-frame clones only, minus some. The data contain a few million clones, 85% to 95% of them seen just once; the ten biggest clones take up over 0.12%. Sequencing was done on a sample of naive CD4+ T cells sorted from blood. As to subset: CD45RA+ positively selected. The receptors derive from a man aged 18 to 30 in good health.

The CDR3 is CASSQSTGAVYEQYF. For the CDR3, the DNA is TGCGCCAGCAGCCAATCGACAGGGGCCGTCTACGAGCAGTACTTC. This chain uses TRBV4-1 with TRBJ2-7; TRBD1 aligns across 8 bases. The J segment lost 3 bases and the V segment lost 2 bases, leaving 6 bases of the junction unmatched. There are 15 residues in the CDR3. Per germline, CDR1 MGHRA and CDR2 YSYEKL.

The chain uses TRBV5-4 and TRBJ2-2; TRBD2 is a possible D gene (7 bases). Germline lookup yields CDR1 SGHNT and CDR2 YYREEE (reference sequence). The CDR3 covers 17 residues. V lost 3 bases to trimming and J lost 3 bases, with 18 bases between them. This chain's CDR3 is CASSSNYFGGHTGELFF. In DNA form, the CDR3 reads TGTGCCAGCAGCTCCAACTATTTCGGGGGGCACACCGGGGAGCTGTTTTTT.

This clone was picked up one time. The V call is TRBV2, the J call TRBJ2-5; 7 positions agree with TRBD1. This CDR3 contains 13 residues. Trimming at V came to 5 bases and at J to 5 bases, leaving 5 bases not matched to a gene. CDR1 is SNHLY, CDR2 FYNNEI, per germline. The CDR3 bases are TGTGCCAGCAGTTCCAGGGGGATCGAGACCCAGTACTTC. It specifies CASSSRGIETQYF.

This clone was found once. The rearrangement joins TRBV10-3 to TRBJ2-1; a weak D match, TRBD1 (5 bases). The length of the CDR3 is 14 residues. Trimming shortened V by 4 bases and J by 9 bases, and 16 bases separated the two germline ends. In germline, CDR1 is ENHRY, CDR2 SYGVKD. The CDR3 nucleotides are TGTGCCATCAGTGTAGAAAACTGGGGCGGTGAGCAGTTCTTC. This sequence encodes CAISVENWGGEQFF.

The chain recombines TRBV10-3 with TRBJ1-5, with 7 bases lining up with TRBD1. The junction had 5 bases not matched to a gene; V was cut back by 6 bases and J by 0 bases. This CDR3 is built from 15 residues. Germline V gives CDR1 ENHRY, CDR2 SYGVKD. CDR3: CAISPGGYSNQPQHF. The CDR3 coding sequence is TGTGCCATCAGCCCAGGGGGGTATAGCAATCAGCCCCAGCATTTT.

A few counts support this clone. The chain carries TRBV18 and TRBJ1-1, with D possibly matching TRBD1 (5 bases). Trimming stripped 3 bases from V and 2 bases from J, with 10 bases between. The germline gives CDR1 KGHSH, CDR2 LQKENI. The length of the CDR3 is 14 residues. The CDR3 reads CASSPGLPNTEAFF. The DNA for the CDR3 is TGTGCCAGCTCACCGGGACTCCCAAACACTGAAGCTTTCTTT. The full variable domain, completed using reference TRBV18 and TRBJ1-1, is NAGVMQNPRHLVRRRGQEARLRCSPMKGHSHVYWYRQLPEEGLKFMVYLQKENIIDESGMPKERFSAEFPKEGPSILRIQQVVRGDSAAYFCASSPGLPNTEAFFGQGTRLTVV.

V and J are TRBV7-2 and TRBJ2-1, with 12 bases matching TRBD2. Germline CDR1 and CDR2: SGHTA and FQGNSA. The CDR3 has 15 residues. J lost 13 bases, V lost 2 bases, and 9 bases had no gene match. The CDR3 DNA follows: TGTGCCAGCAGCTTAAGACTAGCGGGAGCGGGGCAACAGTTCTTC. This codes for CASSLRLAGAGQQFF.

CDR3 in DNA: TGTGCCAGCAGCCCCGGACTAGCGGGCGCCGGGGTCGATGAGCAGTTCTTC. It encodes CASSPGLAGAGVDEQFF. The chain employs TRBV11-2 and TRBJ2-1, with 11 bases fitting TRBD2. CDR3 length: 17 amino acids. Germline V gene data show CDR1 as SGHAT and CDR2 as FQNNGV. V was clipped by 5 bases and J by 8 bases; unmatched bases: 14.

The chain has TRBV19 and TRBJ2-2, with D perhaps matching TRBD1 (6 bases). The V gene lost 1 base and the J gene lost 7 bases, with 16 bases spanning the gap. From germline, CDR1 is LNHDA and CDR2 SQIVND (reference sequence). The CDR3 has 16 amino acids. The CDR3 DNA reads as TGTGCCAGTAGTATAGCGGCAGGGGTCTGGAGCGGGGAGCTGTTTTTT. This encodes CASSIAAGVWSGELFF.

V and J are TRBV6-5 and TRBJ1-5; 8 bases line up with TRBD1. The trim removed 5 bases at V and 4 bases at J, leaving 4 bases unmatched. CDR3 length: 14 residues. Germline-derived CDR1 and CDR2 are MNHEY and SVGAGI. The CDR3 protein is CASSTGQENQPQHF. The CDR3 coding sequence is TGTGCCAGCAGTACGGGACAGGAGAATCAGCCCCAGCATTTT.

In its sample, this clone was seen a few times. The V call is TRBV9, the J call TRBJ1-3, with D perhaps TRBD1 (6 bases). The CDR3 sequence is 15 residues long. Trimming took 3 bases from V and 0 from J, leaving 10 bases between them. Germline-derived CDR1 and CDR2 are SGDLS and YYNGEE. The CDR3 is CASSATGNSGNTIYF. The CDR3 DNA follows: TGTGCCAGCAGCGCCACAGGGAACTCTGGAAACACCATATATTTT.

The V gene is TRBV30, the J gene TRBJ2-5; 10 bases fit TRBD2. This CDR3 comprises 14 residues. Per the germline V gene, CDR1 is GTSNPN and CDR2 is SVGIG (reference sequence). With V trimmed by 2 bases and J by 5 bases, 5 bases remained unmatched. This CDR3 reads CAWSNPSGGETQYF. CDR3 in DNA: TGTGCCTGGAGTAACCCTAGCGGGGGTGAGACCCAGTACTTC.

The chain recombines TRBV4-1 with TRBJ2-1, with a possible D match to TRBD1 (6 bases). With 2 bases removed from V and 6 bases from J, the gap between germline ends came to 11 bases. The length of the CDR3 is 14 residues. CDR1 and CDR2 from the germline V gene are MGHRA and YSYEKL. CDR3 in amino acids: CASSQNTGSNEQFF. Here the CDR3 DNA reads TGCGCCAGCAGCCAAAATACAGGGTCCAATGAGCAGTTCTTC.

Turning to this clone: At one boundary the junction diverges from the germline segment, which might be a read error. The V call is TRBV5-1, the J call TRBJ2-3; 7 bases match TRBD2. Looked up from germline, CDR1 is SGHRS and CDR2 is YFSETQ. CDR3 size: 15 residues. The CDR3: CASAYREAGTDTQYF. Written as DNA, the CDR3 is TGCGCCAGCGCGTACCGGGAGGCCGGCACGGATACGCAGTATTTT.

The chain recombines TRBV9 with TRBJ1-2; D gene ambiguous. Germline CDR1 reads SGDLS; CDR2 reads YYNGEE. The CDR3 is 14 amino acids. V was trimmed by 2 bases and J by 4 bases, leaving 12 bases between them. The CDR3 here is CASSVNPGGYGYTF. As DNA, the CDR3 is TGTGCCAGCAGCGTTAACCCCGGCGGCTATGGCTACACCTTC.

The J gene is TRBJ1-5, the V gene TRBV6-6, with 8 nucleotides matching TRBD1. This CDR3 comprises 16 residues. Germline CDR1 MNHNY, CDR2 SVGAGI (reference sequence). V lost 2 bases and J lost 2; bases outside the gene matches: 5. CDR3 sequence: CASSYPTGDGNQPQHF. DNA of the CDR3: TGTGCCAGCAGTTACCCGACAGGGGACGGCAATCAGCCCCAGCATTTT.

J is TRBJ1-1 and V is TRBV11-2; TRBD1 might be the D (6 bases). The germline V gene has CDR1 SGHAT and CDR2 FQNNGV. V dropped 5 bases and J dropped 2 bases, with 15 bases sitting between them. The CDR3 totals 15 residues. This CDR3 reads CASSPPGVINTEAFF. The CDR3, as DNA: TGTGCCAGCAGCCCCCCAGGGGTAATCAACACTGAAGCTTTCTTT.

The chain links TRBV9 to TRBJ2-2; D possibly corresponds to TRBD1 (6 bases). Germline V CDR1 and CDR2: SGDLS, YYNGEE. CDR3 length equals 15 residues. Trimming removed 0 bases at V and 4 bases at J, with 10 bases between. The CDR3 DNA follows: TGTGCCAGCAGCGTAGAGGACAGTCCCACCGGGGAGCTGTTTTTT. Protein sequence: CASSVEDSPTGELFF.

The chain combines TRBV7-9 with TRBJ1-1, with D uncertain. The V end was cut by 2 bases, the J end by 3 bases, with 10 bases between. From germline, CDR1 is SEHNR and CDR2 FQNEAQ (reference sequence). The CDR3 consists of 14 residues. Written as DNA, the CDR3 is TGTGCCAGCAGCTTAAACAGTTTTGACACTGAAGCTTTCTTT. This codes for CASSLNSFDTEAFF.

The V and J genes are TRBV10-3 and TRBJ1-4; a weak D match, TRBD1 (6 bases). In germline, CDR1 is ENHRY, CDR2 SYGVKD. V was shortened by 2 bases and J by 6 bases, with 13 bases between the two germline ends. The CDR3 length is 15 residues. The CDR3 reads CAISERDGGHEKLFF. The CDR3 nucleotides are TGTGCCATCAGTGAGCGAGACGGGGGGCATGAAAAACTGTTTTTT.